A selection of T cell receptor beta chains follows, all from one sample in a study of blood T cell repertoires in COVID-19. Method: immunoSEQ multiplex PCR; TCRdb's copy keeps in-frame clones and lacks some. Here the sample spans some 200,000 clones, approximately 84% being singletons. Sequenced input: peripheral blood. The origin of the receptors is an elderly man with acute or convalescent COVID-19. Both conserved end residues are part of each CDR3. Each record gives: J gene, V gene, D gene, clone size, CDR3 DNA, CDR3 protein. A D gene is named only where the DNA matches it firmly. The size field is filled for only some rows; it gives once, few, many or a size class.

J: TRBJ2-7; V: TRBV3-1/TRBV3-2; D: NA; size: NA; DNA: TGTGCCAGCAGCCAAGGCGGGACAGCCCTATCCTACGAGCAGTACTTC; CDR3: CASSQGGTALSYEQYF
J: TRBJ2-3; V: TRBV6-5; D: TRBD1; size: few; DNA: TGTGCCAGCGAAGATCGGACAGGGGGGTTCTGGTATTTT; CDR3: CASEDRTGGFWYF
J: TRBJ1-3; V: TRBV6-5; D: NA; size: NA; DNA: TGTGCCAGCAAGGCCGGGGACTACTCTGGAAACACCATATATTTT; CDR3: CASKAGDYSGNTIYF
J: TRBJ1-2; V: TRBV28; D: TRBD1; size: NA; DNA: TGTGCCAGCACCCCCCCGACAGGGCGTTCGGGCTATGGCTACACCTTC; CDR3: CASTPPTGRSGYGYTF
J: TRBJ1-1; V: TRBV5-1; D: TRBD1; size: NA; DNA: TGCGCCAGCAGCGGAGGAGGGCAGGGGGCGCGGACTGAAGCTTTCTTT; CDR3: CASSGGGQGARTEAFF
J: TRBJ2-1; V: TRBV25-1; D: TRBD2; size: NA; DNA: TGTGCCAGCAGTGAATTAGGGACTAGCGGGAGGGGGAATGAGCAGTTCTTC; CDR3: CASSELGTSGRGNEQFF
J: TRBJ2-3; V: TRBV24-1; D: TRBD2; size: NA; DNA: TGTGCCACCAGTGATACTAGCGGGAGCTTCTCTAGCACAGATACGCAGTATTTT; CDR3: CATSDTSGSFSSTDTQYF
J: TRBJ2-1; V: TRBV4-2; D: TRBD1; size: NA; DNA: TGTGCCAGCAGCCATGGGACAGGGGAAAATGAGCAGTTCTTC; CDR3: CASSHGTGENEQFF
J: TRBJ1-2; V: TRBV11-2; D: TRBD1; size: NA; DNA: TGTGCCAGCAGCCCTCCGGGACAGGGGGCGGGGGGCTACACCTTC; CDR3: CASSPPGQGAGGYTF
J: TRBJ2-3; V: TRBV18; D: TRBD1; size: NA; DNA: TGTGCCAGCTCACCTATATCAGGGGGCGGATCAGATACGCAGTATTTT; CDR3: CASSPISGGGSDTQYF
J: TRBJ2-7; V: TRBV9; D: TRBD2; size: once; DNA: TGTGCCAGCAGCCCGCGGGGGGTTACAGGGATCCCCTACGAGCAGTACTTC; CDR3: CASSPRGVTGIPYEQYF
J: TRBJ1-1; V: TRBV24-1; D: NA; size: once; DNA: TGTGCCACCAGTGATTCTCGGGGAATTGAAGCTTTCTTT; CDR3: CATSDSRGIEAFF
J: TRBJ2-6; V: TRBV4-1; D: NA; size: NA; DNA: TGCGCCAGCAGCCAAGAGGGCCTCTCTGGGGCCAACGTCCTGACTTTC; CDR3: CASSQEGLSGANVLTF
J: TRBJ1-1; V: TRBV29-1; D: NA; size: NA; DNA: TGCAGCGCCAAATCGGGACTCATAAACACTGAAGCTTTCTTT; CDR3: CSAKSGLINTEAFF
J: TRBJ2-5; V: TRBV7-2; D: TRBD2; size: NA; DNA: TGTGCCAGCAGCTCGCCGGGACTAGCGGAAGTTGAGACCCAGTACTTC; CDR3: CASSSPGLAEVETQYF
J: TRBJ1-5; V: TRBV19; D: TRBD1; size: once; DNA: TGTGCCAGTAGCGGCGCCGGGACAGGGGGCAGGTGGTCCCAGCATTTT; CDR3: CASSGAGTGGRWSQHF
J: TRBJ1-1; V: TRBV7-8; D: NA; size: NA; DNA: TGTGCCAGCAGCTTAGTGCAGGGTGCAGCTTTCTTT; CDR3: CASSLVQGAAFF